Sequencing of this T cell receptor beta chain was carried out in a study of monozygotic twins with inflammatory bowel disease. With roughly 17 and 9 cycles respectively, two nested PCRs were carried out on TCRalpha and TCRbeta cDNA. TCRdb re-called the 5' RACE reads and shows each CDR3 protein once, DNA omitted. The sample totals roughly 320,000 distinct CDR3 sequences. Concerning this clonotype itself: Its antigen is unidentified.

The CDR3 extends over 17 amino acids. From germline, CDR1 is KGHSH and CDR2 LQKENI. General study findings and limits: The data gave no support to a single strong IBD-associated signal or clonotype. In patient repertoires, differing immunosuppressive treatments may have added some variability.

This TCR came from a human donor with ulcerative colitis or Crohn's disease, or a healthy co-twin of an affected twin (not recorded which). The chain joins TRBV18 to TRBJ1-4; TCRdb returns TRBD1, unconfirmable since there is no DNA. The sample consisted of blood. The chain's CDR3 is CVSSPGTPYGTNEKLFF. The variable domain in full, with the rest retrieved from reference TRBV18 and TRBJ1-4, is NAGVMQNPRHLVRRRGQEARLRCSPMKGHSHVYWYRQLPEEGLKFMVYLQKENIIDESGMPKERFSAEFPKEGPSILRIQQVVRGDSAAYFCVSSPGTPYGTNEKLFFGSGTQLSVL.